This TCR beta chain was found in a study of CD8 T cells in ankylosing spondylitis. Regarding this clonotype: Its antigen is unidentified.

Unmatched junction bases numbered 5, after V lost 5 bases and J lost 4 bases. Germline V gene sequence: CDR1 LNHNV, CDR2 YYDKDF (reference sequence). CDR3 size: 14 residues. TCR beta libraries were made by quantitative 5'-RACE with molecular barcodes. TCRdb ran MiXCR on the 5' RACE reads and lists one entry per CDR3 protein. The table has over 30,000 distinct CDR3 sequences, approximately 15% seen once. General study points: Reportedly, disease-linked clones are significantly enriched in ankylosing spondylitis patients' matched synovial fluid. The authors found the disease-linked clones to be CD8+ and relatively rare in peripheral blood. Reports of some motif variants in reactive arthritis synovial fluid and blood predate this one.

This TCR derives from a male donor with ankylosing spondylitis or in good health (not recorded which). The specimen was blood. The gene calls are TRBV15 and TRBJ2-3, with 8 bases that match TRBD2. CDR3 coding DNA: TGTGCCACCAGCGGCGGGGGGCCGGCAGATACGCAGTATTTT. This gives the protein CATSGGGPADTQYF.